A single T cell receptor beta chain is shown here with its context. The clone's antigen remains unknown. No base quality information exists; no much larger clone differs at one position. The V end gives up 1 base and the J end 0 bases, leaving 1 base in the junction not matched to a gene. The CDR3, cysteine through phenylalanine, is 15 amino acids long. The retained sequence is limited to the CDR3, 45 bases, with the frame set at the first base. CDR1 and CDR2, per the germline V gene, are LGHNA and YSLEER. Libraries were constructed by the immunoSEQ multiplex PCR assay. This immuneACCESS table, as held by TCRdb, lists in-frame sequences with V and J called but not all clones. Of the missing ones, under half trace to an unresolved V gene in checked studies; the others have no known cause. This sample comprises 80,000 or so clones, roughly 94% of them detected only once. The biggest ten clones account for 0.38% of the sample.

This entry belongs to a study of technical replicates of blood from several donors (dated by TCRdb to about 2017). This receptor was taken from a human donor in good health. The chain is assembled from TRBV4-3 and TRBJ2-7; TRBD2 lines up with 9 middle nucleotides. The sample taken for sequencing was T cells isolated from PBMCs. The nucleotides are TGCGCCAGCAGCCAAGGACTAGCGGACTCCTACGAGCAGTACTTC. This codes for CASSQGLADSYEQYF.